This record concerns one T cell receptor (beta chain) sequence. The antigen is not known. Time point here: 2014-2015 season, 7 days after vaccination. Cells are cTfh (non-naive CD4+CXCR5+PD-1+), split by ICOS and CD38 into double-positive or double-negative. Method: immunoSEQ multiplex PCR; TCRdb's copy keeps in-frame clones and lacks some. The sample holds several thousand clones; over 65% are singletons and the top ten take about 1.8%. Germline loops: CDR1 MDHEN, CDR2 SYDVKM. Trimming pared 6 bases from V and 0 bases from J, leaving 15 bases between. The CDR3 totals 16 residues. This sample is drawn from a study of follicular helper T cells after annual influenza vaccination. As for the study in general: Sampling occurred days 0, 7 and 28 after each influenza vaccination.

Overall study findings and caveats: ICOS+CD38+ cTfh clonality change tracked circulating plasmablast frequency change.

The gene calls are TRBV28 and TRBJ2-4, with D uncertain. The specimen was CXCR5+ CD38- circulating T follicular helper cells from blood, collected 7 days after influenza vaccination. Subset specified: circulating Tfh, non-naive CD4+CXCR5+PD-1+ (ICOS+CD38+ or ICOS-CD38-). This receptor was identified in an adult who received the influenza vaccine. CDR3 DNA sequence: TGTGCCAGCAGACCCGACATTTCACTAGCCAAAAACATTCAGTACTTC. This sequence encodes CASRPDISLAKNIQYF.